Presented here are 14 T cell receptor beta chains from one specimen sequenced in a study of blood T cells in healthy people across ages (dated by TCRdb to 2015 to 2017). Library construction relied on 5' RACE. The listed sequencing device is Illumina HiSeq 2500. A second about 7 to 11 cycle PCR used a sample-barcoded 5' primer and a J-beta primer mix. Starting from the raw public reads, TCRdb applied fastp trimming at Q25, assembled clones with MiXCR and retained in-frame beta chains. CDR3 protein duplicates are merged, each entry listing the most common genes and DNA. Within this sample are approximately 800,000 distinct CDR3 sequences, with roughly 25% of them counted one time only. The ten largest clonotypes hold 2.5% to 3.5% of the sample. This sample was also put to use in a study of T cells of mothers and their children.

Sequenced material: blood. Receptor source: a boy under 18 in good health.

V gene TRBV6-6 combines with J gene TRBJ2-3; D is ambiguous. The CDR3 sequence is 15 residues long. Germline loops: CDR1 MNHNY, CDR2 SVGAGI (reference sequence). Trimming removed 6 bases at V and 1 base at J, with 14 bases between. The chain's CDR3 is CASSITMYGTDTQYF. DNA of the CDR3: TGTGCCAGCAGCATCACTATGTATGGCACAGATACGCAGTATTTT.

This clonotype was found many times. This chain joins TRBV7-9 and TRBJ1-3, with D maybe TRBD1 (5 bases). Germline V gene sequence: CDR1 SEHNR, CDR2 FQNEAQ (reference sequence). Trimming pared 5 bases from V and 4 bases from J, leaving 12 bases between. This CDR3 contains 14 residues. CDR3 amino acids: CASSLQGAGNTIYF. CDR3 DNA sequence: TGTGCCAGCAGCCTCCAGGGAGCCGGAAACACCATATATTTT.

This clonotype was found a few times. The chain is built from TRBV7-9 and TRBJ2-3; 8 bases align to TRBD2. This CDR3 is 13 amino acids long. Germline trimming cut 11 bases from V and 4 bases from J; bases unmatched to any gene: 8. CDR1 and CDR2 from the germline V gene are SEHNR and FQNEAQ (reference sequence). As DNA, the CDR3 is TGTGCCGTTCGGGAGGGCTCGTCAGATACGCAGTATTTT. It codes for CAVREGSSDTQYF.

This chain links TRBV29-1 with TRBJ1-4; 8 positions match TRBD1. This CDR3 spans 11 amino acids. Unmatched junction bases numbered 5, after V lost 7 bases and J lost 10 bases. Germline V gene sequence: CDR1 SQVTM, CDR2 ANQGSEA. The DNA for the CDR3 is TGCAGCGCCTTTACAGGGGGAAAACTGTTTTTT. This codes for CSAFTGGKLFF.

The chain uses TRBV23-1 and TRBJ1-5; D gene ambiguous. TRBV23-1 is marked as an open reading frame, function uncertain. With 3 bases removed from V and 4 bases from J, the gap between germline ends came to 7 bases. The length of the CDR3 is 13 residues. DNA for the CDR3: TGCGCCAGCAGTCACCCCAGGAATCAGCCCCAGCATTTT. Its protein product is CASSHPRNQPQHF.

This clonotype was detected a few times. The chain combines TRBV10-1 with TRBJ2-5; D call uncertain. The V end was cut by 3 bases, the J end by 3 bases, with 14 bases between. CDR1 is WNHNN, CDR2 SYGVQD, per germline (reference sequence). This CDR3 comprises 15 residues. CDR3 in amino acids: CASSDPRSEEETQYF. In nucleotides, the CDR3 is TGCGCCAGCAGTGATCCCCGTTCCGAGGAAGAGACCCAGTACTTC.

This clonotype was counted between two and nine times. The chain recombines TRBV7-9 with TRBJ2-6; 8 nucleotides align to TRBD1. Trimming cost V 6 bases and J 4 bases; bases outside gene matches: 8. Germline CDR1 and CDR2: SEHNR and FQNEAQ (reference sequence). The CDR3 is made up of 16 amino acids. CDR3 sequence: CASRKGQGSGANVLTF. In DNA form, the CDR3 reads TGTGCCAGCAGGAAAGGACAGGGCTCGGGGGCCAACGTCCTGACTTTC.

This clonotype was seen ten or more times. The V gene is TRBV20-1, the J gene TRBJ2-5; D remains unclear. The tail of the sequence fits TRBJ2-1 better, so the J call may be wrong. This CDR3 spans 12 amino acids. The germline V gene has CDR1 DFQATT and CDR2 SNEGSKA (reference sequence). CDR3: CSASLEVDEQFF. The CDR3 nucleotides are TGCAGTGCTAGCCTTGAGGTTGATGAGCAGTTCTTC.

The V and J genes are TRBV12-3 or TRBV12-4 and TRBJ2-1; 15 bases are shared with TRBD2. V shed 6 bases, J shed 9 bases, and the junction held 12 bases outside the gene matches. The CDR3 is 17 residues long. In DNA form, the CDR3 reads TGTGCCAGCAGCGTACCCCTAAGGACTAGCGGGGGGGGTGAGCAGTTCTTC. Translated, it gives CASSVPLRTSGGGEQFF.

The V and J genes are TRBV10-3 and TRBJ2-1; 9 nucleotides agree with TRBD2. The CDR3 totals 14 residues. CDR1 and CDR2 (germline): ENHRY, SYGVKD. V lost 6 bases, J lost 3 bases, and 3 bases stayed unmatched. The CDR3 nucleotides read TGTGCCATCAGGGTAGCGGGAGTCTACAATGAGCAGTTCTTC. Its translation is CAIRVAGVYNEQFF.

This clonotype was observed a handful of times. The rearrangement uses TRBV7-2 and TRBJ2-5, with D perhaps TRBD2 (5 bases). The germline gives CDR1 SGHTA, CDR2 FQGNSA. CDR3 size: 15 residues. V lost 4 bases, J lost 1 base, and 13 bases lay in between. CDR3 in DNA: TGTGCCAGCAGCTACGGCGGGCAATTCCAAGAGACCCAGTACTTC. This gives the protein CASSYGGQFQETQYF.

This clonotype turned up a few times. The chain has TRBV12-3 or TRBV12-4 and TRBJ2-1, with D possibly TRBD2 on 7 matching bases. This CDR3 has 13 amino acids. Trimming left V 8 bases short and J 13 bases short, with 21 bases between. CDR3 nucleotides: TGTGCCAGCGGGAGGGACACCGGAGAGTCCCAGTTCTTC. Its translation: CASGRDTGESQFF.

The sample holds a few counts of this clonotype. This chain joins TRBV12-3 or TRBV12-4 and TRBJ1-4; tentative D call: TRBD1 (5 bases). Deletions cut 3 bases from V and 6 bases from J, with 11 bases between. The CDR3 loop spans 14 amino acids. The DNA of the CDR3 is TGTGCCAGCAGTTTCGGGGGGGTCCATGAAAAACTGTTTTTT. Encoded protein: CASSFGGVHEKLFF.

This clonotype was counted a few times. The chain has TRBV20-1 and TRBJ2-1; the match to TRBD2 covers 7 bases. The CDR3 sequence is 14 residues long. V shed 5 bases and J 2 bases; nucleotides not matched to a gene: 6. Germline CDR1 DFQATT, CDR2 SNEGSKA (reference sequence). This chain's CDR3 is CSAGGGGPYNEQFF. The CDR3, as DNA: TGCAGTGCTGGGGGGGGAGGCCCCTACAATGAGCAGTTCTTC.